Sequencing of this TCR beta chain was carried out in a study of blood T cell repertoires in COVID-19. This clone was counted only a few times. Method: immunoSEQ multiplex PCR; TCRdb's copy keeps in-frame clones and lacks some. The table includes roughly 250,000 clones, roughly nine tenths detected once. Germline V CDR1 and CDR2: SGHRS, YFSETQ. The V end was cut by 0 bases, the J end by 7 bases, with 14 bases between. The CDR3 is made up of 14 amino acids. The clonotype was recovered from a human donor in a cohort exposed to, infected with or recovered from COVID-19 (not recorded which). The donor label of this sample is uncertain. The sample comprised PBMCs or T cells enriched from blood (not recorded which). The chain has TRBV5-1 and TRBJ2-7, with D tentatively TRBD2 (5 bases). The CDR3 DNA sequence: TGCGCCAGCAGCTTGGGAAGCGGTACGGGGGAGCAGTACTTC. Protein product: CASSLGSGTGEQYF.